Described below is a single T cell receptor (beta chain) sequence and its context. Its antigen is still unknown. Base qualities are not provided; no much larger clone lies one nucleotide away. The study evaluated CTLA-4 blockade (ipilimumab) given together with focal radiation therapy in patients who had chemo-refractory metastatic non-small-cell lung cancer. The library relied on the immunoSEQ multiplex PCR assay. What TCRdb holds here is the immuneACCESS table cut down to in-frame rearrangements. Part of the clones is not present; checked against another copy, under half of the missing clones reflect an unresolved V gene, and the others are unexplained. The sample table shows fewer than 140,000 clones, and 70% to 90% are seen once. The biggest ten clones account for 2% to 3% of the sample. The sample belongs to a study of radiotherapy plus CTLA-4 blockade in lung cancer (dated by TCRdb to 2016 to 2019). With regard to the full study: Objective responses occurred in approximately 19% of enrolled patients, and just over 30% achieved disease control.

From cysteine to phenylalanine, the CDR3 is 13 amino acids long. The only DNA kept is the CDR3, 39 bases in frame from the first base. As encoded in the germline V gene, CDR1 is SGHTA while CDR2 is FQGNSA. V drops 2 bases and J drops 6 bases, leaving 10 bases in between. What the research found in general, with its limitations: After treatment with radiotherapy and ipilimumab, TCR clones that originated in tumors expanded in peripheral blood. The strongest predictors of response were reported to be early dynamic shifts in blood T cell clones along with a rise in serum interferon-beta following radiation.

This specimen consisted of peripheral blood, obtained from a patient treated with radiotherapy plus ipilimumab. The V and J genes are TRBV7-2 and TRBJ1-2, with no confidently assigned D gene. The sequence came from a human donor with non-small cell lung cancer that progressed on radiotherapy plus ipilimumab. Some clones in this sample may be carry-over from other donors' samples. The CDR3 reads CASSLSQWDGYTF. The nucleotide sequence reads TGTGCCAGCAGCTTATCGCAGTGGGATGGCTACACCTTC.